This TCR beta chain was recovered during a study of blood T cell repertoires in COVID-19. Methods used by the authors: From reference gene primer amplification, estimates of nucleated cell counts were derived. Method: immunoSEQ multiplex PCR; TCRdb's copy keeps in-frame clones and lacks some. V and J calls and clone size follow that table, whereas D and trimming were derived from the DNA. The repertoire includes about 130,000 clones, around 81% of them detected once, and about 15% sits in the top ten. V lost 4 bases and J 1 base, leaving 12 bases between the germline ends. CDR3 length: 14 amino acids. The germline CDR1 and CDR2 sequences are GTSNPN and SVGIG (reference sequence).

The J gene is TRBJ2-3, the V gene TRBV30; tentatively, D is TRBD2 (6 bases). The clonotype was recovered from a man under 40 with COVID-19, enrolled during active disease. Sequencing input: peripheral blood. Written as DNA, the CDR3 is TGTGCCTGGATGCGGGGAATAGGCACAGATACGCAGTATTTT. Translation: CAWMRGIGTDTQYF.